Below are 15 T cell receptor beta chains sequenced from a single sample in a study of blood T cell repertoires in COVID-19. TCRdb's table, derived via immunoSEQ multiplex PCR, lists solely in-frame clones and lacks some. This sample has roughly 140,000 clones, with about four fifths found just once. Sequencing was performed on peripheral blood. Receptors originate from a man between 65 and 85 years old with acute or convalescent COVID-19.

The CDR3 nucleotides read TGTGCCAGCGGTACAGGGATATCACCCCTCCACTTT. Translation: CASGTGISPLHF. J is TRBJ1-6 and V is TRBV27; a possible D gene is TRBD1 (6 bases). Trimming shortened V by 8 bases and J by 10 bases, and 12 bases separated the two germline ends. This CDR3 comprises 12 residues. The germline V gene has CDR1 MNHEY and CDR2 SMNVEV (reference sequence).

The chain combines TRBV28 with TRBJ2-1, with D possibly matching TRBD2 (6 bases). The CDR3 is made up of 15 amino acids. Germline CDR1 MDHEN, CDR2 SYDVKM. Trimming took off 6 bases at V and 7 bases at J, with 19 bases between the two ends. As DNA, the CDR3 is TGTGCCAGCAGAGAGTCCACTAGCAGGCCGAATGAGCAGTTCTTC. Translation gives CASRESTSRPNEQFF.

The chain joins TRBV7-2 to TRBJ2-1; no clear D gene. This CDR3 has 15 amino acids. Germline-derived CDR1 and CDR2 are SGHTA and FQGNSA. V was shortened by 1 base and J by 2 bases, with 9 bases between the two germline ends. The DNA of the CDR3 is TGTGCCAGCAGCTTAGGTGGGCCGGCCTACAATGAGCAGTTCTTC. Protein: CASSLGGPAYNEQFF. Supplemented by reference TRBV7-2 and TRBJ2-1, the full variable domain reads GAGVSQSPSNKVTEKGKDVELRCDPISGHTALYWYRQSLGQGLEFLIYFQGNSAPDKSGLPSDRFSAERTGGSVSTLTIQRTQQEDSAVYLCASSLGGPAYNEQFFGPGTRLTVL.

The rearrangement links TRBV18 to TRBJ1-3, with 7 nucleotides matching TRBD1. CDR1 is KGHSH and CDR2 is LQKENI in the germline V gene. This CDR3 contains 16 residues. The trim removed 3 bases at V and 1 base at J, leaving 6 bases unmatched. In DNA, the CDR3 is TGTGCCAGCTCACCCCTGGGACAGCTATCTGGAAACACCATATATTTT. The encoded protein is CASSPLGQLSGNTIYF.

In the case of this clone: Compared with germline, one end of the junction differs, possibly owing to a read error. The V call is TRBV20-1, the J call TRBJ1-1; 7 bases line up with TRBD1. This CDR3 comprises 11 residues. Per the germline V gene, CDR1 is DFQATT and CDR2 is SNEGSKA (reference sequence). Here the CDR3 DNA reads TGCAGTGCTAGAGATAGGGGGCTCGAGGGGTTT. Residues: CSARDRGLEGF.

The gene calls are TRBV6-6 and TRBJ2-3, with TRBD2 identical over 10 bases. Germline trimming cut 5 bases from V and 3 bases from J; bases unmatched to any gene: 8. This CDR3 region has 16 residues. Per germline, CDR1 MNHNY and CDR2 SVGAGI (reference sequence). CDR3 sequence (DNA): TGTGCCAGCAGTGTGGGACTAGCGATGGGGACAGATACGCAGTATTTT. It specifies CASSVGLAMGTDTQYF.

The genes are TRBV12-3 or TRBV12-4 and TRBJ1-1; no definite D call. CDR3 length: 12 residues. The V gene lost 6 bases and the J gene lost 12 bases, with 17 bases spanning the gap. The CDR3 spells CASSNTGVKPFF. CDR3 sequence (DNA): TGTGCCAGCAGCAATACCGGAGTGAAACCTTTCTTT.

The chain joins TRBV27 to TRBJ2-3; 8 bases agree with TRBD2. Germline V gives CDR1 MNHEY, CDR2 SMNVEV (reference sequence). The CDR3 covers 12 residues. This CDR3 reads CVTASGGLAQYF. The CDR3 DNA sequence: TGTGTCACAGCGTCGGGGGGACTAGCGCAGTATTTT.

The chain links TRBV5-6 to TRBJ1-3; 7 bases agree with TRBD1. Trimming took 2 bases from V and 2 from J; bases not matched to a gene: 10. The germline V gene has CDR1 SGHDT and CDR2 YYEEEE. The CDR3 totals 17 residues. DNA of the CDR3: TGTGCCAGCAGCTTACAAGACAGGGCCCCTGCTGGAAACACCATATATTTT. Translation gives CASSLQDRAPAGNTIYF.

CDR3 bases: TGTGCCAGCAGCTTGGAACAATACAATGAGCAGTTCTTC. Translation gives CASSLEQYNEQFF. The chain uses TRBV5-4 and TRBJ2-1; D gene uncertain. This CDR3 has 13 amino acids. CDR1 and CDR2 (germline): SGHNT, YYREEE (reference sequence). Trimming removed 0 bases from V and 4 bases from J, with 5 bases in between.

This clone has only a few counts. The chain employs TRBV6-1 and TRBJ2-1; 7 nucleotides line up with TRBD1. Germline CDR1 MNHNS, CDR2 SASEGT. The ends lost 3 bases at V and 2 bases at J; junction bases unmatched: 16. The CDR3 extends over 19 amino acids. This CDR3 is CASSEYSRGLLVPYNEQFF. The CDR3 region has the DNA TGTGCCAGCAGTGAGTATTCGAGGGGGCTACTAGTCCCCTACAATGAGCAGTTCTTC.

This clone was seen a handful of times. The chain combines TRBV6-6 with TRBJ2-3; D is undetermined. The V and J ends lost 5 bases and 0 bases respectively, with 12 bases between them. The germline V gene has CDR1 MNHNY and CDR2 SVGAGI (reference sequence). The CDR3 loop spans 15 amino acids. The CDR3 nucleotides are TGTGCCAGCAGTACTCATAGTACTAGCACAGATACGCAGTATTTT. This encodes CASSTHSTSTDTQYF.

CDR3 in amino acids: CASSIPGQTREQYF. CDR3 bases: TGTGCCAGTAGTATCCCGGGACAAACGAGAGAGCAGTACTTC. This chain connects TRBV19 to TRBJ2-7, with D tentatively TRBD1 (6 bases). The CDR3 is 14 residues long. Germline-derived CDR1 and CDR2 are LNHDA and SQIVND (reference sequence). V shed 3 bases and J shed 7 bases, with 16 bases lying between them. Variable domain in full (rest from reference TRBV19 and TRBJ2-7): DGGITQSPKYLFRKEGQNVTLSCEQNLNHDAMYWYRQDPGQGLRLIYYSQIVNDFQKGDIAEGYSVSREKKESFPLTVTSAQKNPTAFYLCASSIPGQTREQYFGPGTRLTVT.

The chain joins TRBV11-2 to TRBJ1-1; D gene unclear. There are 14 residues in the CDR3. Germline loops: CDR1 SGHAT, CDR2 FQNNGV. V lost 7 bases, J lost 2 bases, and 14 bases lay in between. The CDR3 nucleotides read TGTGCCAGCAACGCGCTCGGAGGCAACACTGAAGCTTTCTTT. The encoded protein is CASNALGGNTEAFF.

This sequence joins TRBV7-8 and TRBJ1-5; a possible D gene is TRBD1 (6 bases). Germline assignment: CDR1 SGHVS and CDR2 FQNEAQ. The CDR3 has 16 residues. The V gene lost 5 bases and the J gene lost 2 bases, with 16 bases spanning the gap. The CDR3 DNA follows: TGTGCCAGCAGCCAAACTAGGGGGATCGGCAATCAGCCCCAGCATTTT. Translating it yields CASSQTRGIGNQPQHF.